The clone carrying this T cell receptor (beta chain) has just a few counts. Individuals drawn from some 25 US areas were about 18 to 100 years old. From germline, CDR1 is ENHRY and CDR2 SYGVKD. This CDR3 contains 14 residues. Deletions cut 4 bases from V and 4 bases from J, with 13 bases between. The data were produced by immunoSEQ multiplex PCR, yet TCRdb's version contains in-frame clones alone and is incomplete. The repertoire holds about 320,000 clones, with 88% as singletons. The sample originates from a study of blood T cell repertoires in COVID-19. Across the whole study: Specimens from acute and convalescent COVID-19 originated in the United States, Italy and Spain.

V usage is TRBV10-3 and J usage is TRBJ1-2, with a possible D match to TRBD1 (5 bases). The TCR comes from a man younger than 45 who had recovered from COVID-19. The sample taken for sequencing was PBMCs or T cells enriched from blood (not recorded which). CDR3 nucleotides: TGTGCCATCAGTGCCGACAGCTTGGTCTATGGCTACACCTTC. Protein product: CAISADSLVYGYTF.